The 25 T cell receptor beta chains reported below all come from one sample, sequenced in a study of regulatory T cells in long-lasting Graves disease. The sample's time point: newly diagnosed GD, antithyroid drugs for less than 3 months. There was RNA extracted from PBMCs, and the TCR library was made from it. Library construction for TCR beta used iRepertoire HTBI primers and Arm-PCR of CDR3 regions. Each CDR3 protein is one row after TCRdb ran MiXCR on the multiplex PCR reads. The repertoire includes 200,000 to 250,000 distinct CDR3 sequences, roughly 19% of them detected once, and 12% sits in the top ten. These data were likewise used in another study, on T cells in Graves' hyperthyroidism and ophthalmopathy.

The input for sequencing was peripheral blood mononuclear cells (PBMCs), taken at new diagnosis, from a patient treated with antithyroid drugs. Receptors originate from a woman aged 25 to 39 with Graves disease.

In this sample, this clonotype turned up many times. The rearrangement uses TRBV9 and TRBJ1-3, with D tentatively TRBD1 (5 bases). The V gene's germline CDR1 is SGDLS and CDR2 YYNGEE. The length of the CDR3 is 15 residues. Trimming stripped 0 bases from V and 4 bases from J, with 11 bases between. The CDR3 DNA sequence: TGTGCCAGCAGCGTAGGTGGGGGGGACGGAAACACCATATATTTT. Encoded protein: CASSVGGGDGNTIYF.

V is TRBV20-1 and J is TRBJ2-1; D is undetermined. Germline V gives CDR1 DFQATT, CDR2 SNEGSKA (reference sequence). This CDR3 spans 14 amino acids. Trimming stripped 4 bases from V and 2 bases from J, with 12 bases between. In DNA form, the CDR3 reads TGCAGTGCTAAAGGACGGGCTACCTACAATGAGCAGTTCTTC. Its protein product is CSAKGRATYNEQFF.

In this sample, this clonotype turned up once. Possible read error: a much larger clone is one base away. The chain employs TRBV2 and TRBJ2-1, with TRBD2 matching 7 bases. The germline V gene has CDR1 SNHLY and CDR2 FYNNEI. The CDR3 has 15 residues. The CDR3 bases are TGTGCCACCAGTGACTCGGGGGGAGCCTACAATGAGCAGTTCTTC. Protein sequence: CATSDSGGAYNEQFF.

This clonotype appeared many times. The CDR3 spells CASSQDAPGTSGQETQYF. As DNA, the CDR3 is TGCGCCAGCAGCCAAGATGCTCCCGGGACTAGCGGCCAAGAGACCCAGTACTTC. This rearrangement joins TRBV4-1 to TRBJ2-5; TRBD2 matches at 11 bases. The V segment lost 0 bases and the J segment 1 base; nucleotides outside the gene matches: 7. Germline V lookup: CDR1 MGHRA, CDR2 YSYEKL. The CDR3 consists of 18 residues.

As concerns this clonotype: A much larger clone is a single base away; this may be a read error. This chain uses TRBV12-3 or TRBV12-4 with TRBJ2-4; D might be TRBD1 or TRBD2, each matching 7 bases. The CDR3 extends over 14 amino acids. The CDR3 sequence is CAGSGTAPKNIQYF. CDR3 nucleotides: TGTGCCGGCAGCGGGACAGCTCCCAAAAACATTCAGTACTTC.

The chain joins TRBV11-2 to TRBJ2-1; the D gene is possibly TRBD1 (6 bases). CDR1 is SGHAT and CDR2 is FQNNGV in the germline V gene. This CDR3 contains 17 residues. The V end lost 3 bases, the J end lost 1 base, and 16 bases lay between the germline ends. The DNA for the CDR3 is TGTGCCAGCAGCTTGGGGACCAACAGGGAATCCTACAATGAGCAGTTCTTC. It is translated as CASSLGTNRESYNEQFF.

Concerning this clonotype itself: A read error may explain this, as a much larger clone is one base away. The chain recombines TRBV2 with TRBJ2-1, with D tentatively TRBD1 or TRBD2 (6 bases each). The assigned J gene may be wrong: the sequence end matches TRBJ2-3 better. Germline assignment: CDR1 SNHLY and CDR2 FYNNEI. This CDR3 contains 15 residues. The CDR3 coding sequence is TGTGCCGGCACATGGACTCGGGGGCCCCTGGAAGCGCAGTATTTT. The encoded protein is CAGTWTRGPLEAQYF.

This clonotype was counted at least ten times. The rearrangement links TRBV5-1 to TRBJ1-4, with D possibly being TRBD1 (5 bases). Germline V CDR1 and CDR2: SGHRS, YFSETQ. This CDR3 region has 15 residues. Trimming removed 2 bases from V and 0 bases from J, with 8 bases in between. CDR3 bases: TGCGCCAGCAGCTTAACGGGGGCAACTAATGAAAAACTGTTTTTT. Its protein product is CASSLTGATNEKLFF. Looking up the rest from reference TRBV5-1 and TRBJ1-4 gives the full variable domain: KAGVTQTPRYLIKTRGQQVTLSCSPISGHRSVSWYQQTPGQGLQFLFEYFSETQRNKGNFPGRFSGRQFSNSRSEMNVSTLELGDSALYLCASSLTGATNEKLFFGSGTQLSVL.

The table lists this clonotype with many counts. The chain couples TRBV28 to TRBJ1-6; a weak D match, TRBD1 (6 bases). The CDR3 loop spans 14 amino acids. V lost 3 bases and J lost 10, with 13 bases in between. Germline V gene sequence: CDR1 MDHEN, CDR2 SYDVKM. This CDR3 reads CASSFFLGGSPLHF. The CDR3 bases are TGTGCCAGCAGTTTTTTTCTCGGGGGCTCACCCCTCCACTTT.

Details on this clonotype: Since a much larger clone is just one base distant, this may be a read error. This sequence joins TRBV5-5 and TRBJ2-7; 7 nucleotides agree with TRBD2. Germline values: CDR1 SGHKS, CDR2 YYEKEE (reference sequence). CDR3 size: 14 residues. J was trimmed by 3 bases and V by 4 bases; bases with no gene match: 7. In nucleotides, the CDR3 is TGTGCCAGCAGCCAAGCGGGACGGAGCTACGAGCAGTACTTC. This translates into CASSQAGRSYEQYF.

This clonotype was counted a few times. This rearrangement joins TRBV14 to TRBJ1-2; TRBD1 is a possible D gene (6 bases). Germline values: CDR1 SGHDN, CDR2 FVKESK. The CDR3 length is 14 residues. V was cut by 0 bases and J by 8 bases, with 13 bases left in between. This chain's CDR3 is CASSQDRGQGGYTF. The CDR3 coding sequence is TGTGCCAGCAGCCAAGATCGAGGGCAGGGGGGCTACACCTTC.

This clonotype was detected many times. CDR3 bases: TGTGCCAGCAGTTTAAGGACAGAGTATTCACCCCTCCACTTT. This gives the protein CASSLRTEYSPLHF. This chain uses TRBV28 with TRBJ1-6; tentative D call: TRBD1 (6 bases). The CDR3 is 14 amino acids. Germline lookup yields CDR1 MDHEN and CDR2 SYDVKM. Trimming took 2 bases from V and 8 from J, leaving 10 bases between them.

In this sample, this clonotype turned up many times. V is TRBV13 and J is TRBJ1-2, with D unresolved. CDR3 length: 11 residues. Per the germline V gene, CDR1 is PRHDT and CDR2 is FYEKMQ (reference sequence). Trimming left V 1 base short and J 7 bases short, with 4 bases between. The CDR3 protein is CASSLASGYTF. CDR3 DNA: TGTGCCAGCAGCTTAGCTAGTGGCTACACCTTC.

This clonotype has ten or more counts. CDR3 region: CASSVGQGGEKLFF. DNA for the CDR3: TGTGCCAGTAGCGTGGGACAGGGGGGTGAAAAACTGTTTTTT. V gene TRBV19 combines with J gene TRBJ1-4; TRBD1 aligns across 11 bases. Germline V gene sequence: CDR1 LNHDA, CDR2 SQIVND (reference sequence). The CDR3 runs to 14 residues. The J segment lost 7 bases and the V segment lost 6 bases, leaving 4 bases of the junction unmatched.

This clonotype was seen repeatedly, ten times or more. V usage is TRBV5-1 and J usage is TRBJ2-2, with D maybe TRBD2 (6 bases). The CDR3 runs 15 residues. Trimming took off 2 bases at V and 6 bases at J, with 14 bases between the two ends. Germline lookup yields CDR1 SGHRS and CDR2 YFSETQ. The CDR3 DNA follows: TGCGCCAGCAGCTTACTGAACGGAGGGGCCGGGGAGCTGTTTTTT. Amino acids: CASSLLNGGAGELFF.

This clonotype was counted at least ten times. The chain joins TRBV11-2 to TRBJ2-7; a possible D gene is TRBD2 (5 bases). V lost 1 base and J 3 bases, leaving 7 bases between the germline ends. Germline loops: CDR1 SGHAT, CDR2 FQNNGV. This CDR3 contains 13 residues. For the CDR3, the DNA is TGTGCCAGCAGCTTAGTGGAGGTCTACGAGCAGTACTTC. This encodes CASSLVEVYEQYF.

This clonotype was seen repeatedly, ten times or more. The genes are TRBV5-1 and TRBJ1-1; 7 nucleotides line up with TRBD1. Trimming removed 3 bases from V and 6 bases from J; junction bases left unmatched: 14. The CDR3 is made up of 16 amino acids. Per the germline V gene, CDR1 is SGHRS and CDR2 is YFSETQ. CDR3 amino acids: CASSSGQEPTVSEAFF. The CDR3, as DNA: TGCGCCAGCAGCTCTGGACAGGAACCGACTGTCTCTGAAGCTTTCTTT. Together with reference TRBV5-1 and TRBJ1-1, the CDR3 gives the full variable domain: KAGVTQTPRYLIKTRGQQVTLSCSPISGHRSVSWYQQTPGQGLQFLFEYFSETQRNKGNFPGRFSGRQFSNSRSEMNVSTLELGDSALYLCASSSGQEPTVSEAFFGQGTRLTVV.

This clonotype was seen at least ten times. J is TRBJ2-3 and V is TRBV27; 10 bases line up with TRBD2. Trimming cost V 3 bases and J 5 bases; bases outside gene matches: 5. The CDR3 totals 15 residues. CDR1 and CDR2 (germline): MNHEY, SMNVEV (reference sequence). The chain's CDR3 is CASSFSSGSEDTQYF. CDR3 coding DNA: TGTGCCAGCAGTTTCTCTAGCGGGAGTGAAGATACGCAGTATTTT.

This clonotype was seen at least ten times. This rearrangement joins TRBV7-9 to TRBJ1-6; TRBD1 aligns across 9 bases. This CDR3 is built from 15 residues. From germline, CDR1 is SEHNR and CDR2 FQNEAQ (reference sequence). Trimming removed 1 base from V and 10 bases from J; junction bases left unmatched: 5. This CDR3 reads CASSLGDRVDSPLHF. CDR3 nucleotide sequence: TGTGCCAGCAGCTTAGGGGACAGGGTGGACTCACCCCTCCACTTT.

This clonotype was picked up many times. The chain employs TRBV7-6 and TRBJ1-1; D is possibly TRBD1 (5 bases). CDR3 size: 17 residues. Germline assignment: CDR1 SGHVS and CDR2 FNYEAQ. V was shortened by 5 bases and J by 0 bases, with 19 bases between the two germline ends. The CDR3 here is CASSRLGTGHLNTEAFF. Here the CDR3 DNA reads TGTGCCAGCAGCCGTCTCGGGACCGGCCATTTGAACACTGAAGCTTTCTTT. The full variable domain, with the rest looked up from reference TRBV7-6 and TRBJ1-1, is GAGVSQSPRYKVTKRGQDVALRCDPISGHVSLYWYRQALGQGPEFLTYFNYEAQQDKSGLPNDRFSAERPEGSISTLTIQRTEQRDSAMYRCASSRLGTGHLNTEAFFGQGTRLTVV.

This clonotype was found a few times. CDR3 bases: TGTGCCAGCAGCTTCGTGGGACCGAGCTCCTATAATTCACCCCTCCACTTT. Translated: CASSFVGPSSYNSPLHF. J is TRBJ1-6 and V is TRBV5-6, with D possibly TRBD1 on 5 matching bases. Germline CDR1 is SGHDT and CDR2 is YYEEEE. The CDR3 length is 17 residues. Deletions cut 2 bases from V and 0 bases from J, with 12 bases between.

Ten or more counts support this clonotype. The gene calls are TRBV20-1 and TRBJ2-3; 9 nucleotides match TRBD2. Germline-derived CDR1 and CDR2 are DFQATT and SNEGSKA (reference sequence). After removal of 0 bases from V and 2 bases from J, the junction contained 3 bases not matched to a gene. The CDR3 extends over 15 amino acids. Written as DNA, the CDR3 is TGCAGTGCTAGAGAACTAGCGGGCTTCACAGATACGCAGTATTTT. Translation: CSARELAGFTDTQYF.

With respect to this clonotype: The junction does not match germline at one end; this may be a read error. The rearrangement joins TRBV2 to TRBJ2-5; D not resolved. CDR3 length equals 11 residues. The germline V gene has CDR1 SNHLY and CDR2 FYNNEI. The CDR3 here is CASSDQGTQYF. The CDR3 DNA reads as TGTGCCAGCAGCGACCAAGGGACCCAGTACTTC.

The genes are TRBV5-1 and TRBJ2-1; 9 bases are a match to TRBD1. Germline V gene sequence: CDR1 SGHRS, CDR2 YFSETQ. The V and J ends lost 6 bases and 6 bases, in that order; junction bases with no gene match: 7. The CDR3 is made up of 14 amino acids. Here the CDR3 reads CASTLGTGSNEQFF. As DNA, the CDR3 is TGCGCCAGCACCCTGGGGACAGGGTCCAATGAGCAGTTCTTC.

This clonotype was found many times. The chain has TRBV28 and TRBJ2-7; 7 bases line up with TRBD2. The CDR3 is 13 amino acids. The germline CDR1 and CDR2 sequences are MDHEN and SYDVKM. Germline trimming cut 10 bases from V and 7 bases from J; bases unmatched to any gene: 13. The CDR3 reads CATWRQGGYEQYF. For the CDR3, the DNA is TGTGCCACCTGGCGGCAGGGAGGGTATGAGCAGTACTTC.